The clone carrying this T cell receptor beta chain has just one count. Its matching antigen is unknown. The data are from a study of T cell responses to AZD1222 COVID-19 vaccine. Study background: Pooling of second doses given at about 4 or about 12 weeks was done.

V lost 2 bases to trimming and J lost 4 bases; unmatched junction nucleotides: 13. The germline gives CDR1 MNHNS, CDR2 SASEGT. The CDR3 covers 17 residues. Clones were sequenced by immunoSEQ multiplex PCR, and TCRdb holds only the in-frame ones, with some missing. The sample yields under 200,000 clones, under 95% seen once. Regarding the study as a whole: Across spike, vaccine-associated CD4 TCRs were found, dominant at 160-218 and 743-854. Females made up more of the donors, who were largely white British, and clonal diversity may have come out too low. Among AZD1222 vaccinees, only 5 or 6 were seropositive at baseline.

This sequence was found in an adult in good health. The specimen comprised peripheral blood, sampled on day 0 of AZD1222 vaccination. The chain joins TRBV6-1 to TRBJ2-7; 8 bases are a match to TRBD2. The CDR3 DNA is TGTGCCAGCAGTGAATGGGTTCAGGGGACTAGGTCTTACGAGCAGTACTTC. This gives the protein CASSEWVQGTRSYEQYF.